These 20 T cell receptor beta chains came from one sample sequenced in a study of T cells after yellow fever vaccination. From the 5' RACE reads, TCRdb called clonotypes with MiXCR, one entry per CDR3 protein. The table lists 340,000 or so distinct CDR3 sequences, around 13% of them singletons. The sample was CD4+ T cells sorted from PBMCs, taken 15 days after the yellow fever booster vaccination. These TCRs come from a man younger than 35 who received the YFV17D yellow fever vaccine.

This clonotype was counted between two and nine times. The J gene is TRBJ2-1, the V gene TRBV7-7; D not certain. V lost 1 base and J lost 5, with 6 bases in between. CDR1 and CDR2 from the germline V gene are SSHAT and FNYEAQ (reference sequence). The CDR3 is made up of 13 amino acids. Written as DNA, the CDR3 is TGTGCCAGCAGCTTAGTGGAAGACAATGAGCAGTTCTTC. Protein sequence: CASSLVEDNEQFF.

This clonotype was seen a handful of times. This rearrangement joins TRBV9 to TRBJ1-6; D uncertain. This CDR3 spans 15 amino acids. V was cut by 4 bases and J by 7 bases, with 15 bases left in between. CDR1 and CDR2 from the germline V gene are SGDLS and YYNGEE. The CDR3 region has the DNA TGTGCCAGCAGCCCCTCGGACCTGGGAAATTCACCCCTCCACTTT. Residues: CASSPSDLGNSPLHF.

This clonotype showed up just once. The chain joins TRBV7-2 to TRBJ2-2; 8 bases line up with TRBD2. Germline CDR1 reads SGHTA; CDR2 reads FQGNSA. CDR3 size: 18 residues. V lost 4 bases and J lost 5; bases outside the gene matches: 15. The CDR3 loop reads CASSSLPGERGSTGELFF. The CDR3 DNA is TGTGCCAGCAGCTCCCTCCCAGGCGAGCGGGGGAGTACCGGGGAGCTGTTTTTT.

CDR3 region: CASSQGSSHPGRGYTF. For the CDR3, the DNA is TGCGCCAGCAGCCAAGGGTCATCACACCCCGGGCGAGGCTACACCTTC. The V and J genes are TRBV4-1 and TRBJ1-2; no firm D call. Germline lookup yields CDR1 MGHRA and CDR2 YSYEKL. This CDR3 is 16 amino acids long. V shed 1 base and J shed 8 bases, with 20 bases lying between them.

The gene calls are TRBV12-3 or TRBV12-4 and TRBJ2-3; 8 bases agree with TRBD1. CDR3 length: 15 residues. V lost 3 bases, J lost 4 bases, and 6 bases stayed unmatched. As DNA, the CDR3 is TGTGCCAGCAGTTTGGACAGGGCAGGGGCAGATACGCAGTATTTT. Its protein product is CASSLDRAGADTQYF.

This chain uses TRBV9 with TRBJ1-3; 9 bases agree with TRBD1. Unmatched junction bases numbered 6, after V lost 3 bases and J lost 5 bases. CDR1 and CDR2 (germline): SGDLS, YYNGEE. This CDR3 is built from 15 residues. The DNA for the CDR3 is TGTGCCAGCAGCGGAGGGGGACAGGGACGAAACACCATATATTTT. Protein sequence: CASSGGGQGRNTIYF.

The chain employs TRBV6-5 and TRBJ2-3; TRBD2 might be the D (6 bases). The CDR3 is 14 amino acids. Trimming left V 6 bases short and J 2 bases short, with 12 bases between. Germline V gene data show CDR1 as MNHEY and CDR2 as SVGAGI. The CDR3 loop reads CASSRGSFTDTQYF. In nucleotides, the CDR3 is TGTGCCAGCAGCCGGGGGAGTTTCACAGATACGCAGTATTTT.

The rearrangement joins TRBV7-2 to TRBJ1-2; 9 bases fit TRBD1. From germline, CDR1 is SGHTA and CDR2 FQGNSA. This CDR3 contains 16 residues. The J segment lost 7 bases and the V segment lost 0 bases, leaving 9 bases of the junction unmatched. CDR3 residues: CASSLAQGAGYSGYTF. In DNA, the CDR3 is TGTGCCAGCAGCTTAGCACAGGGGGCTGGATACTCTGGCTACACCTTC.

The V call is TRBV5-1, the J call TRBJ2-1; D is undetermined. The CDR3 runs 17 residues. CDR1 is SGHRS and CDR2 is YFSETQ in the germline V gene. Trimming pared 0 bases from V and 0 bases from J, leaving 13 bases between. CDR3 residues: CASSLDLIFSSYNEQFF. In DNA form, the CDR3 reads TGCGCCAGCAGCTTGGACCTTATATTTAGCTCCTACAATGAGCAGTTCTTC. Filled out from reference TRBV5-1 and TRBJ2-1, the complete variable domain reads KAGVTQTPRYLIKTRGQQVTLSCSPISGHRSVSWYQQTPGQGLQFLFEYFSETQRNKGNFPGRFSGRQFSNSRSEMNVSTLELGDSALYLCASSLDLIFSSYNEQFFGPGTRLTVL.

The V and J genes are TRBV2 and TRBJ1-5, with a tentative D call TRBD1 (6 bases). V was cut by 5 bases and J by 0 bases, with 11 bases left in between. Germline CDR1 SNHLY, CDR2 FYNNEI. CDR3 length: 15 amino acids. The CDR3 DNA reads as TGTGCCAGCAGTCGCGGGACAAATAGCAATCAGCCCCAGCATTTT. This codes for CASSRGTNSNQPQHF.

In its sample, this clonotype was seen a few times. The chain couples TRBV2 to TRBJ2-1, with 9 bases that match TRBD2. The ends lost 4 bases at V and 2 bases at J; junction bases unmatched: 3. The CDR3 covers 15 residues. Germline-derived CDR1 and CDR2 are SNHLY and FYNNEI. The CDR3 protein is CASSGPSGAYNEQFF. The CDR3 bases are TGTGCCAGCAGTGGACCTAGCGGGGCCTACAATGAGCAGTTCTTC.

This clonotype was detected a few times. The chain combines TRBV5-1 with TRBJ2-5, with D tentatively TRBD1 (5 bases). The V end lost 7 bases, the J end lost 1 base, and 14 bases lay between the germline ends. Germline V CDR1 and CDR2: SGHRS, YFSETQ. The CDR3 runs 14 residues. CDR3 protein: CASAPGQGQETQYF. The CDR3 DNA sequence: TGCGCCAGCGCCCCTGGGCAGGGCCAAGAGACCCAGTACTTC.

The sample holds many counts of this clonotype. A read error may account for a junction end that differs from germline. This chain links TRBV5-1 with TRBJ2-2, with D perhaps TRBD1 (6 bases). Per germline, CDR1 SGHRS and CDR2 YFSETQ. The CDR3 is 15 residues long. CDR3 sequence (DNA): TGCGCCAGCAGTTTGGGACAAATGAACACCGGGGAGCTGTTTTTT. Its translation: CASSLGQMNTGELFF.

The chain joins TRBV27 to TRBJ1-6; weak D call: TRBD1 (5 bases). Trimming took off 6 bases at V and 3 bases at J, with 15 bases between the two ends. CDR3 length equals 16 residues. Germline V gene lookup returns CDR1 MNHEY and CDR2 SMNVEV (reference sequence). CDR3 bases: TGTGCCAGCAGACTGGGGGGAATTGGCTATAATTCACCCCTCCACTTT. Amino acids: CASRLGGIGYNSPLHF.

The chain is built from TRBV6-5 and TRBJ2-7, with TRBD1 as a possible D gene (5 bases). Germline values: CDR1 MNHEY, CDR2 SVGAGI. The CDR3 sequence is 13 residues long. The V end lost 0 bases, the J end lost 2 bases, and 5 bases lay between the germline ends. The CDR3 DNA sequence: TGTGCCAGCAGTTACTCCAGGGCCTACGAGCAGTACTTC. Translated: CASSYSRAYEQYF.

The chain carries TRBV7-3 and TRBJ2-2; D is unclear. Deletions cut 3 bases from V and 1 base from J, with 3 bases between. The CDR3 is 13 residues long. Germline V CDR1 and CDR2: SGHTA, FQGTGA. CDR3 DNA: TGTGCCAGCAGCTTCGGGAACACCGGGGAGCTGTTTTTT. Amino acids: CASSFGNTGELFF. The variable domain in full, with the rest retrieved from reference TRBV7-3 and TRBJ2-2, is GAGVSQTPSNKVTEKGKYVELRCDPISGHTALYWYRQSLGQGPEFLIYFQGTGAADDSGLPNDRFFAVRPEGSVSTLKIQRTERGDSAVYLCASSFGNTGELFFGEGSRLTVL.

V usage is TRBV6-2 or TRBV6-3 and J usage is TRBJ2-5; D remains ambiguous. The CDR3 covers 11 residues. V shed 3 bases and J shed 5 bases, with 4 bases lying between them. Germline CDR1 and CDR2: MNHEY and SVGEGT. The CDR3 reads CASSYMETQYF. The CDR3 DNA reads TGTGCCAGCAGTTATATGGAGACCCAGTACTTC.

The chain recombines TRBV20-1 with TRBJ1-2; D call uncertain. Germline CDR1 reads DFQATT; CDR2 reads SNEGSKA (reference sequence). V shed 8 bases and J shed 4 bases, with 20 bases lying between them. There are 14 residues in the CDR3. The CDR3 loop is CSPASGGKLYGYTF. CDR3 coding DNA: TGCAGTCCAGCGTCTGGCGGGAAGCTCTATGGCTACACCTTC.

The chain carries TRBV15 and TRBJ1-1; no definite D call. Germline V gene sequence: CDR1 LNHNV, CDR2 YYDKDF (reference sequence). This CDR3 spans 13 amino acids. The V gene lost 3 bases and the J gene lost 0 bases, with 5 bases spanning the gap. The CDR3 reads CATSRAVNTEAFF. The CDR3 DNA is TGTGCCACCAGCAGGGCAGTGAACACTGAAGCTTTCTTT.

The DNA for the CDR3 is TGCGCCAGCAGTGAGGCCCGCTCCTACAATGAGCAGTTCTTC. Amino acids: CASSEARSYNEQFF. The V call is TRBV5-1, the J call TRBJ2-1; D not resolved. V dropped 5 bases and J dropped 0 bases, with 9 bases sitting between them. This CDR3 has 14 residues. Germline V lookup: CDR1 SGHRS, CDR2 YFSETQ.